This TCR beta chain was obtained from a study of blood T cell repertoires in COVID-19. There are 14 residues in the CDR3. V was pared by 9 bases and J by 4 bases, with 15 bases between. In germline, CDR1 is LNHNV, CDR2 YYDKDF (reference sequence). Repertoires were generated with immunoSEQ multiplex PCR, while TCRdb's copy carries only in-frame clones and drops some. Here the sample spans roughly 150,000 clones, 70% to 90% being singletons. The Seattle patients joined while their infection was active and were tracked longitudinally afterward. Sequenced: peripheral blood. The chain recombines TRBV15 with TRBJ1-4; D perhaps matches TRBD1 (6 bases). The clonotype originates from a woman aged 60 to 75 with COVID-19, enrolled during active disease. The chain's CDR3 is CATGGDRINEKLFF. CDR3 DNA: TGTGCCACTGGGGGAGACAGGATTAATGAAAAACTGTTTTTT.